The rows below give T cell receptor beta chains drawn from one sample of a study of cytomegalovirus exposure and HLA in healthy donors. Measured with immunoSEQ multiplex PCR; TCRdb has only the in-frame clones, and not every one. The table has 210,000 or so clones, about 85% seen once. Source material: PBMCs. The receptor set was obtained from a woman in her forties or fifties in good health and CMV-seropositive. CDR3s include the opening cysteine and the closing phenylalanine or tryptophan. The order of the fields is J gene, D gene, clone size, V gene, CDR3 protein, CDR3 DNA. The D gene is left open where the match is weak. Clone size is stated in some rows and not others, as once, few, many or a class when expanded.

>TRBJ1-2|.|.|TRBV2
CASGLGQSYGYTF
TGTGCCAGCGGATTAGGACAGTCCTATGGCTACACCTTC
>TRBJ1-4|TRBD1|.|TRBV4-1
CASSQGPPGTGVEKLFF
TGCGCCAGCAGCCAAGGCCCACCCGGGACAGGGGTTGAAAAACTGTTTTTT
>TRBJ2-2|TRBD1|.|TRBV5-4
CASSTGTGDTGELFF
TGTGCCAGCAGCACCGGGACAGGGGACACCGGGGAGCTGTTTTTT
>TRBJ2-1|TRBD2|.|TRBV7-2
CASSSGLAGVNEQFF
TGTGCCAGCAGCTCGGGACTAGCGGGGGTAAATGAGCAGTTCTTC
>TRBJ1-1|.|.|TRBV30
CAWGQLMNTEAFF
TGTGCCTGGGGACAGTTGATGAACACTGAAGCTTTCTTT
>TRBJ1-4|.|.|TRBV28
CASSLGGGEKLFF
TGTGCCAGCAGTTTAGGCGGTGGAGAAAAACTGTTTTTT
>TRBJ2-3|TRBD2|few|TRBV6-4
CASSSGGTDTQYF
TGTGCCAGCAGTAGCGGGGGCACAGATACGCAGTATTTT
>TRBJ1-2|TRBD1|.|TRBV18
CASSPTGTGYEFNYGYTF
TGTGCCAGCTCACCAACCGGGACAGGCTACGAGTTTAACTATGGCTACACCTTC
>TRBJ2-7|.|.|TRBV11-2
CASSRRSYEQYF
TGTGCCAGCAGCCGTAGATCGTACGAGCAGTACTTC
>TRBJ2-7|TRBD1|.|TRBV2
CASRSFPGTGLDEQYF
TGTGCCAGCCGTAGCTTCCCCGGGACAGGGCTCGACGAGCAGTACTTC
>TRBJ1-1|.|.|TRBV7-9
CASSSRPDSLRAEAFF
TGTGCCAGCAGTTCGCGCCCGGACTCATTACGGGCTGAAGCTTTCTTT
>TRBJ2-2|.|.|TRBV6-6
CATIIPGIAGELFF
TGTGCCACCATCATCCCAGGGATCGCCGGGGAGCTGTTTTTT
>TRBJ1-2|.|.|TRBV6-5
CASRHRVTDGYTF
TGTGCCAGCAGGCACAGGGTTACGGATGGCTACACCTTC
>TRBJ1-2|TRBD1|.|TRBV5-1
CASSFFADRVYGYTF
TGCGCCAGCAGCTTTTTTGCCGACAGGGTCTATGGCTACACCTTC
>TRBJ2-5|.|.|TRBV30
CAWSVGHKTSRGTQYF
TGTGCCTGGAGTGTCGGGCACAAGACTAGCAGGGGGACCCAGTACTTC